The 29 T cell receptor beta chains reported below all come from one sample, sequenced in a study of blood T cells in healthy people across ages. PCR was performed a second time for about 7 to 12 cycles using a sample-barcoded 5' primer and a J-beta primer mix. TCRdb reprocessed the 5' RACE reads via MiXCR and lists one record per CDR3 protein. The profile shows 800,000 to 950,000 distinct CDR3 sequences, under 40% of them singletons. The sample comprised blood. These receptors originate from a man between 18 and 29 years old in good health.

The gene calls are TRBV20-1 and TRBJ1-6, with D possibly being TRBD1 (5 bases). The germline CDR1 and CDR2 sequences are DFQATT and SNEGSKA (reference sequence). The CDR3 covers 14 residues. V dropped 6 bases and J dropped 7 bases, with 16 bases sitting between them. CDR3 amino acids: CSATSGLLNSPLHF. The CDR3 nucleotides read TGCAGTGCAACCTCGGGACTGTTAAATTCACCCCTCCACTTT.

This chain links TRBV11-2 with TRBJ1-5; 9 positions agree with TRBD1. This CDR3 spans 18 amino acids. After removal of 6 bases from V and 11 bases from J, the junction contained 23 bases not matched to a gene. Germline-derived CDR1 and CDR2 are SGHAT and FQNNGV. CDR3 nucleotides: TGTGCCAGCAGTCCCGGGACAGGGCTTCCCCTTGGAGTGCAGTCCCAGCATTTT. This translates into CASSPGTGLPLGVQSQHF.

J is TRBJ2-3 and V is TRBV20-1, with 8 nucleotides matching TRBD2. Trimming took 0 bases from V and 4 from J; bases not matched to a gene: 9. This CDR3 is built from 16 residues. Germline V gene lookup returns CDR1 DFQATT and CDR2 SNEGSKA (reference sequence). CDR3 bases: TGCAGTGCTAGAGATGGGCTAGCGGGCCGGGCAGATACGCAGTATTTT. Translation gives CSARDGLAGRADTQYF.

This clonotype turned up a few times. The CDR3 DNA reads as TGCGCCAGCAGCCCCGAGACAGCCAGTAAAAAACTGTTTTTT. It codes for CASSPETASKKLFF. The chain joins TRBV4-3 to TRBJ1-4, with D maybe TRBD1 (5 bases). V lost 4 bases and J 9 bases, leaving 15 bases between the germline ends. The CDR3 extends over 14 amino acids. The germline V gene has CDR1 LGHNA and CDR2 YSLEER.

V is TRBV20-1 and J is TRBJ2-2, with D perhaps being TRBD1 or TRBD2 (5 bases each). There are 14 residues in the CDR3. V was trimmed by 6 bases and J by 6 bases, leaving 17 bases between them. The germline gives CDR1 DFQATT, CDR2 SNEGSKA (reference sequence). The CDR3 region is CSAAGPGTAGELFF. CDR3 DNA sequence: TGCAGTGCGGCCGGGCCCGGGACGGCCGGGGAGCTGTTTTTT.

This clonotype was seen a few times. V is TRBV12-3 or TRBV12-4 and J is TRBJ1-5; 9 nucleotides align to TRBD1. With 4 bases clipped from V and 1 base from J, the junction kept 2 bases outside the gene matches. The CDR3 covers 15 residues. This CDR3 is CASSSQGASNQPQHF. CDR3 DNA: TGTGCCAGCAGTTCACAGGGGGCGAGCAATCAGCCCCAGCATTTT.

Only a few counts were recorded for this clonotype. The chain combines TRBV4-1 with TRBJ2-4; 7 bases map to TRBD2. The CDR3 is 16 residues long. In germline, CDR1 is MGHRA, CDR2 YSYEKL. V lost 4 bases and J lost 5; bases outside the gene matches: 11. The CDR3 region is CASSPALLGGENIQYF. CDR3 nucleotides: TGCGCCAGCAGCCCAGCTCTCTTGGGAGGGGAAAACATTCAGTACTTC.

This clonotype has ten or more counts. The CDR3: CSASGAGGVSSNQPQHF. In DNA form, the CDR3 reads TGCAGTGCTAGCGGCGCAGGGGGAGTAAGTAGCAATCAGCCCCAGCATTTT. The chain joins TRBV20-1 to TRBJ1-5; 7 nucleotides align to TRBD1. Germline-derived CDR1 and CDR2 are DFQATT and SNEGSKA (reference sequence). V dropped 3 bases and J dropped 0; count of bases not matched to a gene: 11. The CDR3 sequence is 17 residues long.

This clonotype was detected a few times. This sequence joins TRBV4-3 and TRBJ1-1; D is undetermined. Trimming shortened V by 2 bases and J by 11 bases, and 21 bases separated the two germline ends. The CDR3 totals 15 residues. Per germline, CDR1 LGHNA and CDR2 YSLEER. The CDR3 DNA sequence: TGCGCCAGCAGCCAACTCACCGACACCCGGGGTAACGCTTTCTTT. Translation: CASSQLTDTRGNAFF.

The chain links TRBV4-3 to TRBJ2-5; perhaps TRBD1 as D (6 bases). Trimming removed 4 bases from V and 1 base from J, with 19 bases in between. The CDR3 runs to 17 residues. Germline CDR1 LGHNA, CDR2 YSLEER. CDR3 loop: CASSLHGGRDLQETQYF. DNA for the CDR3: TGCGCCAGCAGCCTCCATGGGGGCCGCGACCTCCAAGAGACCCAGTACTTC.

Here the CDR3 reads CSAREPSGGESYNEQYF. The CDR3 DNA sequence: TGCAGTGCTAGAGAACCTAGCGGGGGGGAATCCTACAATGAGCAGTACTTC. V gene TRBV20-1 combines with J gene TRBJ2-5, with 12 bases matching TRBD2. Germline lookup yields CDR1 DFQATT and CDR2 SNEGSKA (reference sequence). The CDR3 extends over 17 amino acids. Trimming at V came to 0 bases and at J to 11 bases, leaving 16 bases not matched to a gene.

A few counts support this clonotype. The chain carries TRBV18 and TRBJ2-7; D may be TRBD1 or TRBD2 (6 bases each). Per germline, CDR1 KGHSH and CDR2 LQKENI. The CDR3 has 14 amino acids. V was shortened by 4 bases and J by 2 bases, with 12 bases between the two germline ends. CDR3 region: CASSRGAGTYEQYF. CDR3 DNA sequence: TGTGCCAGCTCACGGGGGGCAGGGACCTACGAGCAGTACTTC.

With respect to this clonotype: A much more abundant neighbour one base away suggests this may be a read error. The genes are TRBV12-3 or TRBV12-4 and TRBJ2-5; 10 bases line up with TRBD2. The CDR3 totals 15 residues. Trimming at V came to 6 bases and at J to 4 bases, leaving 8 bases not matched to a gene. The CDR3 DNA sequence: TGTGCCAGCAGCCCCGAACTAGCGGGGCGAGAGACCCAGTACTTC. Its translation: CASSPELAGRETQYF.

This clonotype was seen only once. This may be a read error, as it is one base from a much larger clone. The V gene is TRBV20-1, the J gene TRBJ2-3; 7 bases match TRBD2. CDR1 is DFQATT and CDR2 is SNEGSKA in the germline V gene (reference sequence). CDR3 length: 15 amino acids. CDR3 amino acids: CSARDGKRGADAQYF. CDR3 nucleotides: TGCAGTGCTAGAGATGGCAAGCGGGGTGCAGATGCGCAGTATTTT.

CDR3 region: CASSPGRANEQFF. In DNA form, the CDR3 reads TGTGCCAGCAGCCCGGGACGGGCAAACGAGCAGTTCTTC. This chain connects TRBV4-2 to TRBJ2-1; D tentatively reads TRBD1 or TRBD2 (5 bases each). With 4 bases removed from V and 10 bases from J, the gap between germline ends came to 14 bases. From germline, CDR1 is LGHNA and CDR2 YNFKEQ. The CDR3 is 13 amino acids.

This clonotype was seen a handful of times. V gene TRBV28 combines with J gene TRBJ2-7, with D hard to call. Trimming took off 5 bases at V and 7 bases at J, with 15 bases between the two ends. CDR3 size: 13 residues. Germline CDR1 reads MDHEN; CDR2 reads SYDVKM. CDR3 sequence (DNA): TGTGCCAGCAGTAGCGACTTCTACAATGAGCAGTACTTC. This encodes CASSSDFYNEQYF.

Notes on this clonotype: A much larger clone differs from this one at a single base, so this may be a read error. This chain links TRBV2 with TRBJ2-3; unclear D gene. The CDR3 has 14 residues. The V gene's germline CDR1 is SNHLY and CDR2 FYNNEI. For the CDR3, the DNA is TGTGCCAGCAGTGAAAGGGCACGCACAGATACGCGGTATTTT. Translated, it gives CASSERARTDTRYF.

The rearrangement uses TRBV6-2 or TRBV6-3 and TRBJ2-3; 9 bases agree with TRBD1. J gave up 4 bases and V 7 bases, and 9 bases lay outside the gene matches. This CDR3 spans 15 amino acids. Germline values: CDR1 MNHEY, CDR2 SVGEGT. CDR3: CASMNRDRESDTQYF. CDR3 nucleotides: TGTGCCAGCATGAACCGGGACAGGGAATCAGATACGCAGTATTTT.

This clonotype was counted between two and nine times. This rearrangement joins TRBV5-1 to TRBJ2-2; D gene uncertain. Germline loops: CDR1 SGHRS, CDR2 YFSETQ. This CDR3 has 15 residues. The germline V and J ends were trimmed by 3 bases and 2 bases, with 11 bases remaining between them. CDR3 bases: TGCGCCAGCAGCTGGGCGGCATCTAACACCGGGGAGCTGTTTTTT. It is translated as CASSWAASNTGELFF.

About this clonotype itself: One junction end does not reproduce the germline sequence, and a read error may be involved. This chain uses TRBV6-2 or TRBV6-3 with TRBJ2-3; D gene ambiguous. Germline-derived CDR1 and CDR2 are MNHEY and SVGEGT. The CDR3 contains 11 residues. In nucleotides, the CDR3 is TGTGCCTGCAGCCGTGGGGATACGCAGTATTTT. This gives the protein CACSRGDTQYF.

The chain joins TRBV12-3 or TRBV12-4 to TRBJ2-1; 7 nucleotides match TRBD2. The CDR3 length is 14 residues. V was clipped by 7 bases and J by 0 bases; unmatched bases: 3. Here the CDR3 DNA reads TGTGCCAGCACCGGGGGGAGCTCCTACAATGAGCAGTTCTTC. The encoded protein is CASTGGSSYNEQFF.

V and J are TRBV5-1 and TRBJ1-4, with a weak D call TRBD1 (5 bases). Germline-derived CDR1 and CDR2 are SGHRS and YFSETQ. The CDR3 contains 16 residues. V was pared by 0 bases and J by 1 base, with 10 bases between. CDR3 protein: CASSLEGQKTNEKLFF. The CDR3 region has the DNA TGCGCCAGCAGCTTGGAGGGGCAAAAAACTAATGAAAAACTGTTTTTT.

The V and J genes are TRBV5-5 and TRBJ2-4; TRBD1 matches at 8 bases. With V trimmed by 6 bases and J by 5 bases, 7 bases remained unmatched. CDR1 SGHKS and CDR2 YYEKEE come from the germline V gene (reference sequence). The CDR3 is 14 residues long. The CDR3 sequence is CASTESGQENIQYF. The CDR3 coding sequence is TGTGCCAGCACCGAATCGGGACAGGAAAACATTCAGTACTTC.

This clonotype came up a few times. This chain links TRBV5-1 with TRBJ1-6; possibly TRBD1 for D (6 bases). CDR3 size: 17 residues. Trimming took 0 bases from V and 2 from J, leaving 12 bases between them. Germline assignment: CDR1 SGHRS and CDR2 YFSETQ. The CDR3 spells CASSLDPGEAYNSPLHF. The CDR3 DNA is TGCGCCAGCAGCTTGGACCCAGGGGAAGCCTATAATTCACCCCTCCACTTT.

This clonotype was observed many times. The CDR3 bases are TGCGCCAGCAGCTTAGACAGGGTTGGAGATACGCAGTATTTT. Amino acids: CASSLDRVGDTQYF. The V and J genes are TRBV5-1 and TRBJ2-3; 7 nucleotides align to TRBD1. The CDR3 has 14 amino acids. Germline CDR1 and CDR2: SGHRS and YFSETQ. V lost 2 bases to trimming and J lost 5 bases; unmatched junction nucleotides: 5.

The chain uses TRBV6-6 and TRBJ1-6, with TRBD1 as a possible D gene (5 bases). The germline gives CDR1 MNHNY, CDR2 SVGAGI (reference sequence). This CDR3 is built from 14 residues. V shed 7 bases and J shed 7 bases, with 14 bases lying between them. The CDR3 region is CASTNLGRNSPLHF. The CDR3 DNA is TGTGCCAGCACAAACCTGGGACGAAATTCACCCCTCCACTTT.

V gene TRBV25-1 combines with J gene TRBJ2-5; D gene unclear. The CDR3 covers 12 residues. Germline values: CDR1 MGHDK, CDR2 SYGVNS. The V end lost 7 bases, the J end lost 4 bases, and 10 bases lay between the germline ends. CDR3 protein: CASTALGETQYF. CDR3 nucleotides: TGTGCCAGCACCGCCTTGGGAGAGACCCAGTACTTC.

This clonotype was counted only a few times. This chain links TRBV9 with TRBJ2-3, with 10 bases matching TRBD2. The CDR3 consists of 18 residues. Trimming removed 3 bases from V and 5 bases from J; junction bases left unmatched: 15. Per the germline V gene, CDR1 is SGDLS and CDR2 is YYNGEE. The CDR3 loop is CASSAGTTLAGVRDTQYF. CDR3 nucleotides: TGTGCCAGCAGCGCAGGAACTACCCTAGCGGGGGTTCGAGATACGCAGTATTTT. The full variable domain, in which reference TRBV9 and TRBJ2-3 provide the parts outside the CDR3, is DSGVTQTPKHLITATGQRVTLRCSPRSGDLSVYWYQQSLDQGLQFLIQYYNGEERAKGNILERFSAQQFPDLHSELNLSSLELGDSALYFCASSAGTTLAGVRDTQYFGPGTRLTVL.

This clonotype was seen at least ten times. The chain employs TRBV6-1 and TRBJ2-4, with unresolved D. V was shortened by 4 bases and J by 6 bases, with 19 bases between the two germline ends. This CDR3 contains 16 residues. Looked up from germline, CDR1 is MNHNS and CDR2 is SASEGT. In DNA form, the CDR3 reads TGTGCCAGCAGTGTCCTCACCAGCCGTCACGGAAACATTCAGTACTTC. It specifies CASSVLTSRHGNIQYF.